This T cell receptor (beta chain) derives from a study of siplizumab effects on memory and regulatory T cells. Assay: immunoSEQ multiplex PCR; the TCRdb copy retains only in-frame clones and omits some. This sample yields some 65,000 clones, of which around 90% are seen a single time; 1.5% to 2% belongs to the top ten. Findings and limits, study-wide: Siplizumab significantly lowered the alloreactive sequences that could be traced to unstimulated CD4+ memory cells. Memory cells seemed less diverse than naive T cells, which also seemed major contributors to the alloresponse. Whether the proliferating Tregs (from siplizumab cultures) were suppressive was not confirmed. Mappable alloreactive CD4+ clones averaged around 74% Treg-derived with siplizumab versus less than 30% in controls.

V trimming: 8 bases; J trimming: 3 bases; junction bases outside the gene matches: 4. There are 14 residues in the CDR3. Germline loops: CDR1 SQVTM, CDR2 ANQGSEA. To note about this clone: The antigen remains unidentified.

The V and J genes are TRBV29-1 and TRBJ2-1; 13 nucleotides match TRBD2. The origin of this receptor is a human donor in good health. The sequencing input was Tregs sorted from blood. CDR3 region: CSLRTSGGYNEQFF. The CDR3 DNA reads TGCAGCCTCCGGACTAGCGGGGGCTACAATGAGCAGTTCTTC.